These 25 T cell receptor beta chains share one sample of origin, sequenced in a study of blood T cell repertoires in COVID-19. Repertoires were generated with immunoSEQ multiplex PCR, while TCRdb's copy carries only in-frame clones and drops some. This sample carries some 150,000 clones, roughly 88% of them seen once, and the ten largest clones take approximately 1.3%. Sequencing was performed on peripheral blood. Receptors originate from a man aged 55 to 70 who had recovered from COVID-19.

This chain joins TRBV19 and TRBJ2-3; TRBD2 might be the D (6 bases). The V end was cut by 6 bases, the J end by 3 bases, with 13 bases between. The CDR3 is made up of 14 amino acids. Looked up from germline, CDR1 is LNHDA and CDR2 is SQIVND (reference sequence). The CDR3 spells CASRLQEGTDTQYF. CDR3 nucleotides: TGTGCCAGTAGATTACAGGAGGGGACAGATACGCAGTATTTT.

The chain carries TRBV5-6 and TRBJ2-3, with unresolved D. Per the germline V gene, CDR1 is SGHDT and CDR2 is YYEEEE. CDR3 size: 12 residues. Trimming pared 1 base from V and 5 bases from J, leaving 5 bases between. CDR3 nucleotides: TGTGCCAGCAGCTTGCGCGGAGATACGCAGTATTTT. Amino acid sequence: CASSLRGDTQYF.

V is TRBV6-5 and J is TRBJ1-2; D unresolved. Trimming shortened V by 5 bases and J by 4 bases, and 11 bases separated the two germline ends. The V gene's germline CDR1 is MNHEY and CDR2 SVGAGI. This CDR3 has 13 residues. The CDR3 is CASSPRAPYGYTF. CDR3 DNA: TGTGCCAGCAGTCCCCGTGCGCCCTATGGCTACACCTTC.

This chain connects TRBV3-1 (or the pseudogene TRBV3-2) to TRBJ2-1; 8 nucleotides align to TRBD2. Germline V gene lookup returns CDR1 LGHDT and CDR2 YNNKEL (reference sequence). V was pared by 1 base and J by 15 bases, with 8 bases of the junction left unmatched. The CDR3 length is 13 residues. The CDR3 reads CASSQGAGTRGFF. CDR3 bases: TGTGCCAGCAGCCAAGGGGCCGGGACTAGGGGGTTCTTC.

This chain links TRBV3-1 (or the pseudogene TRBV3-2) with TRBJ2-7, with D tentatively TRBD1 (6 bases). Germline V gene lookup returns CDR1 LGHDT and CDR2 YNNKEL (reference sequence). There are 14 residues in the CDR3. V lost 0 bases to trimming and J lost 3 bases, with 9 bases between them. Here the CDR3 DNA reads TGTGCCAGCAGCCAAGAAGGGGGTTTCTACGAGCAGTACTTC. Translated, it gives CASSQEGGFYEQYF.

V gene TRBV1 combines with J gene TRBJ2-3; TRBD2, the table's D call, lacks a check against the DNA. TRBV1 is termed a pseudogene. CDR3 size: 14 residues. The CDR3 here is CTSSESGATDTQYF. CDR3 sequence (DNA): TGCACCAGCAGCGAGAGCGGGGCCACAGATACGCAGTATTTT.

V usage is TRBV9 and J usage is TRBJ2-3; the D gene is possibly TRBD1 (6 bases). The germline V gene encodes CDR1 SGDLS and CDR2 YYNGEE. There are 16 residues in the CDR3. Trimming shortened V by 0 bases and J by 3 bases, and 14 bases separated the two germline ends. CDR3 bases: TGTGCCAGCAGCGTAGTCCCCCGGACAGAAACAGATACGCAGTATTTT. Amino acid sequence: CASSVVPRTETDTQYF.

The chain couples TRBV9 to TRBJ1-4; D call uncertain. The germline gives CDR1 SGDLS, CDR2 YYNGEE. The length of the CDR3 is 15 residues. V was pared by 0 bases and J by 2 bases, with 8 bases between. The CDR3 DNA sequence: TGTGCCAGCAGCGTAGCTATCGGGACTAATGAAAAACTGTTTTTT. Its translation: CASSVAIGTNEKLFF.

This chain connects TRBV6-2 or TRBV6-3 to TRBJ2-2; 9 positions match TRBD1. Germline CDR1 is MNHEY and CDR2 is SVGEGT. The CDR3 has 15 amino acids. J gave up 11 bases and V 3 bases, and 10 bases lay outside the gene matches. In DNA form, the CDR3 reads TGTGCCAGCAGTTATGAGGGACAGGGTCTAGGAGAGCTGTTTTTT. Translated, it gives CASSYEGQGLGELFF.

The chain recombines TRBV24-1 with TRBJ2-1, with TRBD2 matching 8 bases. Trimming removed 4 bases from V and 8 bases from J; junction bases left unmatched: 9. Germline CDR1 is KGHDR and CDR2 is SFDVKD. The CDR3 is 15 amino acids. The CDR3 DNA reads as TGTGCCACCAGTGACCCAGGGACTAGTCTGGATGAGCAGTTCTTC. Residues: CATSDPGTSLDEQFF.

V is TRBV21-1 and J is TRBJ1-1; no DNA check was done on the table's D call, TRBD1. TRBV21-1 is noted as a pseudogene. The length of the CDR3 is 15 residues. The CDR3 protein is CASSPRTGLNTEAFF. The CDR3 nucleotides are TGTGCCAGCAGCCCTCGGACAGGATTGAACACTGAAGCTTTCTTT.

This clone was seen only a few times. Other DNA variants within this sample encode the same CDR3. J is TRBJ2-5 and V is TRBV5-1; TRBD1 might be the D (6 bases). The germline V gene has CDR1 SGHRS and CDR2 YFSETQ. Trimming removed 4 bases at V and 2 bases at J, with 9 bases between. This CDR3 is built from 13 residues. CDR3 DNA: TGCGCCAGCAGCCTTCAGGGGCAAGAGACCCAGTACTTC. This gives the protein CASSLQGQETQYF. The whole variable domain, filled in from reference TRBV5-1 and TRBJ2-5, reads KAGVTQTPRYLIKTRGQQVTLSCSPISGHRSVSWYQQTPGQGLQFLFEYFSETQRNKGNFPGRFSGRQFSNSRSEMNVSTLELGDSALYLCASSLQGQETQYFGPGTRLLVL.

The rearrangement links TRBV6-5 to TRBJ1-3; TRBD1 agrees at 7 bases. The CDR3 is 15 amino acids. V dropped 6 bases and J dropped 0; count of bases not matched to a gene: 5. Germline V CDR1 and CDR2: MNHEY, SVGAGI. The CDR3 DNA reads as TGTGCCAGCAGACGACAGGGATCCTCTGGAAACACCATATATTTT. The encoded protein is CASRRQGSSGNTIYF.

This clone has only a few counts. This chain uses TRBV24-1 with TRBJ1-2; a possible D gene is TRBD1 (6 bases). The V gene's germline CDR1 is KGHDR and CDR2 SFDVKD. V was trimmed by 0 bases and J by 4 bases, leaving 20 bases between them. This CDR3 contains 18 residues. The CDR3 here is CATSDLPGKGGAPYGYTF. As DNA, the CDR3 is TGTGCCACCAGTGATTTGCCCGGTAAGGGGGGGGCCCCCTATGGCTACACCTTC.

The rearrangement joins TRBV3-1 (or the pseudogene TRBV3-2) to TRBJ1-4; D is unresolved. V dropped 4 bases and J dropped 3 bases, with 12 bases sitting between them. This CDR3 spans 15 amino acids. Germline V gene data show CDR1 as LGHDT and CDR2 as YNNKEL (reference sequence). CDR3 coding DNA: TGTGCCAGCAGCCTACGGGGATTACCTAATGAAAAACTGTTTTTT. Translated: CASSLRGLPNEKLFF.

The rearrangement joins TRBV18 to TRBJ1-3; 8 positions agree with TRBD1. Germline V gene sequence: CDR1 KGHSH, CDR2 LQKENI. The CDR3 consists of 16 residues. Losses at the gene ends were 3 bases for V and 1 base for J; bases not matched to a gene: 5. The CDR3 region has the DNA TGTGCCAGCTCACCCTCCGGGACAGGTTCTGGAAACACCATATATTTT. The encoded protein is CASSPSGTGSGNTIYF.

The rearrangement joins TRBV18 to TRBJ1-4; D is unclear. Trimming took off 6 bases at V and 0 bases at J, with 5 bases between the two ends. CDR1 and CDR2 (germline): KGHSH, LQKENI. CDR3 size: 13 residues. CDR3 nucleotides: TGTGCCAGCTCCGAGGCAACTAATGAAAAACTGTTTTTT. It translates to CASSEATNEKLFF.

The V call is TRBV28, the J call TRBJ1-2, with 7 bases that match TRBD1. The length of the CDR3 is 15 residues. Trimming took 2 bases from V and 4 from J; bases not matched to a gene: 7. Germline V gene sequence: CDR1 MDHEN, CDR2 SYDVKM. In nucleotides, the CDR3 is TGTGCCAGCAGTTTAATTGGACAGGCTGGCTATGGCTACACCTTC. Its translation is CASSLIGQAGYGYTF.

The chain uses TRBV7-8 and TRBJ2-2; 8 bases line up with TRBD1. The ends lost 8 bases at V and 1 base at J; junction bases unmatched: 12. This CDR3 has 17 residues. Germline V lookup: CDR1 SGHVS, CDR2 FQNEAQ. The CDR3 is CASVKTGGSLNTGELFF. The DNA for the CDR3 is TGTGCCAGCGTAAAAACAGGGGGTTCCTTGAACACCGGGGAGCTGTTTTTT.

This rearrangement joins TRBV6-2 or TRBV6-3 to TRBJ1-2, with 7 bases lining up with TRBD1. The CDR3 totals 14 residues. V lost 2 bases and J lost 3; bases outside the gene matches: 3. Germline values: CDR1 MNHEY, CDR2 SVGEGT. CDR3 residues: CASSYRGQHYGYTF. CDR3 DNA: TGTGCCAGCAGTTACCGGGGACAGCACTATGGCTACACCTTC.

The chain couples TRBV11-2 to TRBJ2-4; 7 positions match TRBD1. This CDR3 comprises 11 residues. The germline CDR1 and CDR2 sequences are SGHAT and FQNNGV. Trimming took 10 bases from V and 7 from J; bases not matched to a gene: 4. The CDR3 nucleotides read TGTGCCACCATGACAGGGAACATTCAGTACTTC. Encoded protein: CATMTGNIQYF.

In this sample, this clone turned up once. The V and J genes are TRBV10-3 and TRBJ2-1, with 9 bases aligning to TRBD2. V lost 7 bases and J lost 6; bases outside the gene matches: 10. The CDR3 loop spans 15 amino acids. The germline gives CDR1 ENHRY, CDR2 SYGVKD. CDR3: CAINEGLAGSNEQFF. CDR3 nucleotides: TGTGCCATCAACGAGGGTCTAGCGGGGTCCAATGAGCAGTTCTTC.

Only one count was recorded for this clone. The V and J genes are TRBV11-3 and TRBJ2-2, with TRBD2 matching over 10 bases. CDR3 length: 17 residues. Losses at the gene ends were 4 bases for V and 1 base for J; bases not matched to a gene: 6. Germline CDR1 reads SGHNT; CDR2 reads YENEEA. In nucleotides, the CDR3 is TGTGCCAGCAGCTCAAGCGGGGGGGCCAGGAACACCGGGGAGCTGTTTTTT. This sequence encodes CASSSSGGARNTGELFF.

This sequence joins TRBV2 and TRBJ1-3; perhaps TRBD1 as D (5 bases). Germline V CDR1 and CDR2: SNHLY, FYNNEI. V lost 6 bases and J lost 0, with 9 bases in between. This CDR3 region has 14 residues. The CDR3 sequence: CASRLQDSGNTIYF. CDR3 coding DNA: TGTGCCAGCAGACTACAGGACTCTGGAAACACCATATATTTT.

The gene calls are TRBV2 and TRBJ2-7; the match to TRBD1 covers 8 bases. Germline V gives CDR1 SNHLY, CDR2 FYNNEI. V trimming: 6 bases; J trimming: 1 base; junction bases outside the gene matches: 5. The CDR3 is 14 residues long. DNA for the CDR3: TGTGCCAGCAGAGGGACAGGCATATCCTACGAGCAGTACTTC. Amino acids: CASRGTGISYEQYF.